These 15 T cell receptor beta chains came from one sample sequenced in a study of blood T cell repertoires in COVID-19. Libraries were prepared by immunoSEQ multiplex PCR; TCRdb keeps only in-frame clonotypes and omits some of them. The table lists fewer than 85,000 clones, roughly three quarters of them singletons. The sample consisted of peripheral blood. The receptors stem from a man between 65 and 80 years old with COVID-19, enrolled during active disease.

This sequence joins TRBV7-6 and TRBJ2-7; D remains unclear. V lost 5 bases and J 2 bases, leaving 13 bases between the germline ends. Germline loops: CDR1 SGHVS, CDR2 FNYEAQ. CDR3 length: 14 residues. The CDR3 nucleotides are TGTGCCAGCAGCCAGCAGGTGGGTGCCTACGAGCAGTACTTC. This codes for CASSQQVGAYEQYF.

The table lists this clone with a count of one. The gene calls are TRBV7-2 and TRBJ2-7, with D possibly being TRBD2 (5 bases). Trimming cost V 6 bases and J 7 bases, with 22 bases left between them. This CDR3 region has 15 residues. Germline V gene data show CDR1 as SGHTA and CDR2 as FQGNSA. CDR3 bases: TGTGCCAGCAGGACTATGGGAGCTTCCCTGGGGGAGCAGTACTTC. Protein product: CASRTMGASLGEQYF.

The chain employs TRBV3-1 (or the pseudogene TRBV3-2) and TRBJ1-3; TRBD1 matches at 9 bases. The CDR3 spans 15 residues. Trimming cost V 5 bases and J 3 bases; bases outside gene matches: 5. The germline CDR1 and CDR2 sequences are LGHDT and YNNKEL (reference sequence). In nucleotides, the CDR3 is TGTGCCAGCAGCACCTACAGGGGGCTTGGAAACACCATATATTTT. Translating it yields CASSTYRGLGNTIYF.

This clone came up a few times. The chain has TRBV7-6 and TRBJ2-7, with 10 bases fitting TRBD2. The CDR3 covers 19 residues. Germline V lookup: CDR1 SGHVS, CDR2 FNYEAQ. The V gene end was trimmed by 2 bases and the J gene end by 7 bases; junction bases not matched to a gene: 20. CDR3 protein: CASSLWVPGSSGRPGEQYF. The CDR3 region has the DNA TGTGCCAGCAGCTTATGGGTTCCTGGGAGTAGCGGGAGGCCGGGGGAGCAGTACTTC.

This clone was detected a few times. The chain couples TRBV3-1 (or the pseudogene TRBV3-2) to TRBJ1-5, with 9 bases matching TRBD1. Germline V gene data show CDR1 as LGHDT and CDR2 as YNNKEL (reference sequence). The V and J ends lost 2 bases and 6 bases, in that order; junction bases with no gene match: 11. The CDR3 sequence is 17 residues long. The CDR3, as DNA: TGTGCCAGCAGCCAAACCGGGACAGGGTTTCAGGGTCAGCCCCAGCATTTT. Its translation is CASSQTGTGFQGQPQHF.

This clone occurred a few times. The gene calls are TRBV27 and TRBJ2-3; D gene uncertain. V was clipped by 6 bases and J by 1 base, with 8 bases between them. This CDR3 spans 13 amino acids. CDR1 is MNHEY and CDR2 is SMNVEV in the germline V gene (reference sequence). The DNA for the CDR3 is TGTGCCAGCAGCACAACCCGCACAGATACGCAGTATTTT. Protein product: CASSTTRTDTQYF.

This clone has only one observation. The V call is TRBV25-1, the J call TRBJ2-7, with 10 bases fitting TRBD1. The V gene end was trimmed by 3 bases and the J gene end by 6 bases; junction bases not matched to a gene: 5. CDR3 size: 14 residues. CDR1 is MGHDK, CDR2 SYGVNS, per germline. CDR3 DNA sequence: TGTGCCAGCAGTGACCACGGGACAGGGGTCGAGCAGTACTTC. It yields the protein CASSDHGTGVEQYF.

The chain uses TRBV18 and TRBJ2-2; D call uncertain. The CDR3 covers 15 residues. Trimming took off 3 bases at V and 1 base at J, with 9 bases between the two ends. Germline V gene data show CDR1 as KGHSH and CDR2 as LQKENI. The CDR3 loop reads CASSPFKKNTGELFF. CDR3 DNA sequence: TGTGCCAGCTCACCCTTTAAAAAGAACACCGGGGAGCTGTTTTTT.

This clone was seen only a few times. The V gene is TRBV7-3, the J gene TRBJ2-7; 10 positions match TRBD2. Germline loops: CDR1 SGHTA, CDR2 FQGTGA. The ends lost 5 bases at V and 7 bases at J; junction bases unmatched: 8. The CDR3 loop spans 14 amino acids. The CDR3: CASSPGLARMEQYF. In nucleotides, the CDR3 is TGTGCCAGCAGCCCGGGACTAGCGCGGATGGAGCAGTACTTC.

The chain combines TRBV28 with TRBJ1-4; 7 bases are a match to TRBD1. The CDR3 loop spans 18 amino acids. With 3 bases clipped from V and 0 bases from J, the junction kept 10 bases outside the gene matches. Germline CDR1 MDHEN, CDR2 SYDVKM. CDR3 DNA: TGTGCCAGCAGTTTCGGTTTTGACAGGGACCCAACTAATGAAAAACTGTTTTTT. Encoded protein: CASSFGFDRDPTNEKLFF.

The rearrangement links TRBV3-1 (or the pseudogene TRBV3-2) to TRBJ2-1, with 7 nucleotides matching TRBD2. The CDR3 extends over 11 amino acids. V shed 4 bases, J shed 13 bases, and the junction held 4 bases outside the gene matches. CDR1 LGHDT and CDR2 YNNKEL come from the germline V gene (reference sequence). The CDR3 region is CASSRGLHQFF. The CDR3 DNA reads as TGTGCCAGCAGCCGGGGACTACACCAGTTCTTC.

V usage is TRBV3-1 (or the pseudogene TRBV3-2) and J usage is TRBJ1-2; tentative D call: TRBD1 (5 bases). Germline V gene sequence: CDR1 LGHDT, CDR2 YNNKEL (reference sequence). V was pared by 3 bases and J by 6 bases, with 17 bases between. The CDR3 loop spans 15 amino acids. Here the CDR3 DNA reads TGTGCCAGCAGCCAGGCACAGGAGAACTATGATGGCTACACCTTC. Amino acids: CASSQAQENYDGYTF.

At least ten counts were recorded for this clone. The chain carries TRBV11-1 and TRBJ1-5; D uncertain. Between the trimmed V and J ends, which lost 2 bases and 7 bases, there was a span of 9 bases. From germline, CDR1 is SGHAT and CDR2 FQDESV (reference sequence). CDR3 size: 13 residues. CDR3 coding DNA: TGTGCCAGCAGCTTATTTGGGAGCCAGCCCCAGCATTTT. The encoded protein is CASSLFGSQPQHF.

The rearrangement uses TRBV25-1 and TRBJ2-3; D gene ambiguous. The CDR3 has 11 residues. V was shortened by 4 bases and J by 5 bases, with 4 bases between the two germline ends. Germline assignment: CDR1 MGHDK and CDR2 SYGVNS. The DNA of the CDR3 is TGTGCCAGCAGTGCGGTAGATACGCAGTATTTT. Encoded protein: CASSAVDTQYF.

V gene TRBV29-1 combines with J gene TRBJ2-7; a possible D gene is TRBD1 (6 bases). V gave up 5 bases and J gave up 3 bases, with 11 bases separating them. CDR1 and CDR2 (germline): SQVTM, ANQGSEA. The CDR3 is made up of 12 amino acids. The CDR3 coding sequence is TGCAGCGTTTCCGACAGGTTCTACGAGCAGTACTTC. Protein sequence: CSVSDRFYEQYF.